This TCR beta chain originates from a study of T-cell memory formation after mild COVID-19. Study in general: Each donor largely had its own TCR clusters.

Via MiXCR, TCRdb re-called the 5' RACE reads, giving one row per CDR3 protein. This sample has about 310,000 distinct CDR3 sequences, with roughly 15% found just once. The ends were cut back, 0 bases at V and 3 bases at J, with 6 bases in the middle. This CDR3 comprises 13 residues. The germline V gene encodes CDR1 LNHNV and CDR2 YYDKDF (reference sequence). There are many counts of this clonotype. Sequenced input: PBMCs or a T cell subset sorted from them (not recorded which). The TCR originated in a young man who had mild COVID-19 (a few samples of this study predate the infection). Cell type and time point are not known. The genes are TRBV15 and TRBJ2-7; D is unclear. Here the CDR3 reads CATSRDPNYEQYF. The CDR3 DNA reads as TGTGCCACCAGCAGAGATCCCAACTACGAGCAGTACTTC. The full variable domain, in which reference TRBV15 and TRBJ2-7 provide the parts outside the CDR3, is DAMVIQNPRYQVTQFGKPVTLSCSQTLNHNVMYWYQQKSSQAPKLLFHYYDKDFNNEADTPDNFQSRRPNTSFCFLDIRSPGLGDTAMYLCATSRDPNYEQYFGPGTRLTVT.